This note documents a single TCR beta chain sequence. Treatment indicated: preoperative locoregional IRX-2 cytokine immunotherapy. Patients received preoperative, locoregional IRX-2 cytokine immunotherapy in a phase Ib study. The entry originates in a study of preoperative IRX-2 immunotherapy in early breast cancer. The germline gives CDR1 MNHGY, CDR2 SAAAGT. The CDR3 extends over 15 amino acids. V gave up 5 bases and J gave up 0 bases, with 13 bases separating them. Data came from immunoSEQ multiplex PCR; TCRdb stores just in-frame clones and leaves some out. This table has around 5,600 clones, roughly 68% appearing once.

This receptor was taken from a human donor with breast cancer. This chain uses TRBV6-8 with TRBJ1-2; D unresolved. Sample: tumor tissue, taken before IRX-2 immunotherapy. DNA of the CDR3: TGTGCCAGCAGTGTGGCTCAGACCGCTAACTATGGCTACACCTTC. Translated, it gives CASSVAQTANYGYTF.